This T cell receptor (beta chain) was sequenced during a study of T cells in Graves' hyperthyroidism and ophthalmopathy. RNA transcripts gave rise to amplified TCR beta CDR3 regions. Carried out on the TCR CDR3, a first-round RT-PCR used the HTBI primer set. TCRdb used MiXCR to reprocess the multiplex PCR reads, holding one entry per CDR3 protein. Here the sample spans roughly 640,000 distinct CDR3 sequences, roughly 15% being singletons. Findings and limits, study-wide: The model anticipated ophthalmopathy a median around 6 months pre-onset. A model using 13 V-J features told ophthalmopathy apart from stable hyperthyroidism.

Germline CDR1 reads SEHNR; CDR2 reads FQNEAQ (reference sequence). Between the trimmed V and J ends, which lost 1 base and 5 bases, there was a span of 9 bases. This CDR3 has 14 amino acids. A remark on this clonotype: Its antigen is still unknown.

The sample consisted of blood. This sequence originates from a woman aged 35 to 49 with Graves' ophthalmopathy. The chain links TRBV7-9 to TRBJ2-1; D possibly uses TRBD1 or TRBD2 (5 bases each). Written as DNA, the CDR3 is TGTGCCAGCAGCTTAGGGGGGAAGAACAATGAGCAGTTCTTC. Translated: CASSLGGKNNEQFF.